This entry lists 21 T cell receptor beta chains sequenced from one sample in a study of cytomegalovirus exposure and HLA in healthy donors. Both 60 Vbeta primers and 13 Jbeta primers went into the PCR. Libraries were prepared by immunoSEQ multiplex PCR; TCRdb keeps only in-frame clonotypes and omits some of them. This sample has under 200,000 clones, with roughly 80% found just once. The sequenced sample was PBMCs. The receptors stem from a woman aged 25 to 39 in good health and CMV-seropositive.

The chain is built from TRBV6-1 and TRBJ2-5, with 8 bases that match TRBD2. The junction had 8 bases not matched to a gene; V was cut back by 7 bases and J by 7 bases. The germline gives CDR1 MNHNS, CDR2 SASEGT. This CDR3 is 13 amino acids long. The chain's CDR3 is CASTRTREGTQYF. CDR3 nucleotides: TGTGCCAGCACCCGAACCCGGGAGGGGACCCAGTACTTC.

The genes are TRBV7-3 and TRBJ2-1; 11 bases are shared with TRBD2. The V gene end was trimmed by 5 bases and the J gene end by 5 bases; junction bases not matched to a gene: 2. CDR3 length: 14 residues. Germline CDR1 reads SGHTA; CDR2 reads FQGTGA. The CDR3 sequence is CASSIAGGDNEQFF. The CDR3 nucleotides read TGTGCCAGCAGCATAGCGGGGGGGGACAATGAGCAGTTCTTC.

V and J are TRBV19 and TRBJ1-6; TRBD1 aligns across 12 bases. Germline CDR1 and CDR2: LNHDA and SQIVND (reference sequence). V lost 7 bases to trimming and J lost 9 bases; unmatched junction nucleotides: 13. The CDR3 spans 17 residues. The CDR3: CASTPGTGGAFRSPLHF. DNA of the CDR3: TGTGCCAGTACTCCTGGGACAGGGGGCGCTTTTCGTTCACCCCTCCACTTT.

In nucleotides, the CDR3 is TGTGCCAGCCATCGTTGGGTCGGAGCTCCCGACTACACCTTC. Translation gives CASHRWVGAPDYTF. The V and J genes are TRBV28 and TRBJ1-2, with unresolved D. The V gene lost 8 bases and the J gene lost 10 bases, with 23 bases spanning the gap. The CDR3 contains 14 residues. CDR1 is MDHEN and CDR2 is SYDVKM in the germline V gene.

CDR3 protein: CASSPLRGTEAFF. The CDR3 DNA sequence: TGTGCCAGTAGCCCCCTCAGGGGGACTGAAGCTTTCTTT. The chain couples TRBV19 to TRBJ1-1; 7 bases align to TRBD1. Trimming cost V 6 bases and J 5 bases; bases outside gene matches: 6. Germline CDR1 reads LNHDA; CDR2 reads SQIVND (reference sequence). This CDR3 comprises 13 residues.

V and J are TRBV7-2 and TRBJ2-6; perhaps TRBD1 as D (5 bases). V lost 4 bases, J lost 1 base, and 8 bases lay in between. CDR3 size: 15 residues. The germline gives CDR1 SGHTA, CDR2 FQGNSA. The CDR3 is CASSSQVSGANVLTF. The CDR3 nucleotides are TGTGCCAGCAGCTCACAGGTGTCTGGGGCCAACGTCCTGACTTTC.

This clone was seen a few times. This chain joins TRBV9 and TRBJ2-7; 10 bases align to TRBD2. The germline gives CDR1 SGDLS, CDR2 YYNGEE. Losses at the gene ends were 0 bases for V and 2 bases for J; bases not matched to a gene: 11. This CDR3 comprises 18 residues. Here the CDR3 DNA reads TGTGCCAGCAGCGTAGGCCCCGGGCTAGCGGGGGAAACCTACGAGCAGTACTTC. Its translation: CASSVGPGLAGETYEQYF.

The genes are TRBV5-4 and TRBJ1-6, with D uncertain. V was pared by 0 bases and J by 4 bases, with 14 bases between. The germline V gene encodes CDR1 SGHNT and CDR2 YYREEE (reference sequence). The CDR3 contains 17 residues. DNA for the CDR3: TGTGCCAGCAGCTTGGTTCAGGATGGGCCGTATAATTCACCCCTCCACTTT. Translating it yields CASSLVQDGPYNSPLHF.

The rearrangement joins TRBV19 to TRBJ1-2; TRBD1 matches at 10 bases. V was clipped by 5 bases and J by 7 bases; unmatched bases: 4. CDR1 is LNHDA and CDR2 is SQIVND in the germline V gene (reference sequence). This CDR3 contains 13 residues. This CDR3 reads CASSFRDRGGYTF. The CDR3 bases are TGTGCCAGTAGTTTCCGGGACAGGGGTGGCTACACCTTC.

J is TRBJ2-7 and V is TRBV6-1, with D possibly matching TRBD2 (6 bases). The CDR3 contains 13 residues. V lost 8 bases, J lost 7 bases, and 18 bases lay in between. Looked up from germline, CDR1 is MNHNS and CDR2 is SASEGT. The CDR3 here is CASYGGSLKEQYF. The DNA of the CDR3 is TGTGCCAGCTACGGGGGTTCATTGAAAGAGCAGTACTTC.

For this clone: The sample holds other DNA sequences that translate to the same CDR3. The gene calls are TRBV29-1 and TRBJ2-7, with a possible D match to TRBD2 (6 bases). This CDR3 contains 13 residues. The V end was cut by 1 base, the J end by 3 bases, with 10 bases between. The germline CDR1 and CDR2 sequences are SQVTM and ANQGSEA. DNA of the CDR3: TGCAGCGTTGAAGGGGGGACTTTCTACGAGCAGTACTTC. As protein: CSVEGGTFYEQYF.

CDR3 region: CAWSPTGKYTF. The CDR3 bases are TGTGCCTGGAGTCCCACAGGGAAGTACACCTTC. This chain uses TRBV30 with TRBJ1-2, with a weak D call TRBD1 (6 bases). V lost 2 bases to trimming and J lost 11 bases, with 12 bases between them. The germline V gene encodes CDR1 GTSNPN and CDR2 SVGIG (reference sequence). This CDR3 has 11 amino acids.

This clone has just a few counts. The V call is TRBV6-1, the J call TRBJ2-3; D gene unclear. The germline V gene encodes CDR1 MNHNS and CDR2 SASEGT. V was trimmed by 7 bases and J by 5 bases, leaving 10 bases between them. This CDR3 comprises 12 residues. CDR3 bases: TGTGCCAGCACCCCTTTGAGAGATACGCAGTATTTT. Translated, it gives CASTPLRDTQYF.

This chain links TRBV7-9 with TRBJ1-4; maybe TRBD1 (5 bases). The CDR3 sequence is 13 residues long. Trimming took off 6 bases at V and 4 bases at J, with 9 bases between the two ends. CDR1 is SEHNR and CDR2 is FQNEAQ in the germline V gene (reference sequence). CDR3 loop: CASRPQGNEKLFF. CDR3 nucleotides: TGTGCCAGCAGGCCCCAGGGTAATGAAAAACTGTTTTTT.

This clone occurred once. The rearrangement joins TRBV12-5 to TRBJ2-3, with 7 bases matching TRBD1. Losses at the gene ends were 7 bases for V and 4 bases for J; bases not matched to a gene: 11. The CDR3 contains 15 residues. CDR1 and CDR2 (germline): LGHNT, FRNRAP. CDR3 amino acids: CASVLTGSMADTQYF. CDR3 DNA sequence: TGTGCTAGTGTTCTGACAGGGTCGATGGCAGATACGCAGTATTTT.

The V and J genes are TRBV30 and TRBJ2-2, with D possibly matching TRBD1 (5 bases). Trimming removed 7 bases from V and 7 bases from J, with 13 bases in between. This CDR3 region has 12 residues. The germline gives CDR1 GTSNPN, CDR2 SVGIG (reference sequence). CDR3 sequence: CAFQGSNGELFF. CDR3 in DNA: TGTGCCTTTCAGGGAAGTAACGGGGAGCTGTTTTTT.

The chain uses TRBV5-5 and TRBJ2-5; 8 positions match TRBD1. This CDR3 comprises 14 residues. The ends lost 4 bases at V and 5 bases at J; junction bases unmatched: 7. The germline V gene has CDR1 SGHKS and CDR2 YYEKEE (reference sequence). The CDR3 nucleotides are TGTGCCAGCAGCCTCGGGACAGGTTCCGAGACCCAGTACTTC. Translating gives CASSLGTGSETQYF. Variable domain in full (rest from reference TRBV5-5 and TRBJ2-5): DAGVTQSPTHLIKTRGQQVTLRCSPISGHKSVSWYQQVLGQGPQFIFQYYEKEERGRGNFPDRFSARQFPNYSSELNVNALLLGDSALYLCASSLGTGSETQYFGPGTRLLVL.

The CDR3 loop reads CASSLDGLAGGQRDNEQFF. The CDR3 region has the DNA TGTGCCAGCAGCTTAGATGGACTAGCGGGGGGCCAACGAGACAATGAGCAGTTCTTC. The V and J genes are TRBV11-3 and TRBJ2-1, with 14 bases lining up with TRBD2. The CDR3 covers 19 residues. V trimming: 0 bases; J trimming: 5 bases; junction bases outside the gene matches: 9. Germline values: CDR1 SGHNT, CDR2 YENEEA.

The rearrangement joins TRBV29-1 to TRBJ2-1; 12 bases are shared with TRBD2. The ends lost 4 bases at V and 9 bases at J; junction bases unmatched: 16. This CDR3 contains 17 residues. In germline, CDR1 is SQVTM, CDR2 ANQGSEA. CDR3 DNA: TGCAGCGTTGTGTTCCGGGGGAGGACTAGCGGGGCGGTTGAGCAGTTCTTC. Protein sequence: CSVVFRGRTSGAVEQFF.

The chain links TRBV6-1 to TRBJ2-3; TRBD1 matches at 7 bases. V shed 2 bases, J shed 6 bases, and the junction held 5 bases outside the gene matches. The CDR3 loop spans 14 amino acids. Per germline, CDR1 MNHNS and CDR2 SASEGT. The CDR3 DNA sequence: TGTGCCAGCAGTGAATCGACAGGGAAGGATACGCAGTATTTT. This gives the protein CASSESTGKDTQYF.

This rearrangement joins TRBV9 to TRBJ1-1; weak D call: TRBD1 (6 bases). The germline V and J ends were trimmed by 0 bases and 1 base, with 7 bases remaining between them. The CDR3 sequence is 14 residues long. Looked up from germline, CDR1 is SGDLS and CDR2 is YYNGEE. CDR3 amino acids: CASSVGQANTEAFF. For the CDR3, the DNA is TGTGCCAGCAGCGTAGGACAGGCGAACACTGAAGCTTTCTTT.